Listed below are T cell receptor beta chains from one sample, sequenced in a study of neurological immune-mediated disorders. TCRdb re-analysed the 5' RACE reads in MiXCR, keeping a single row per CDR3 protein. The table has 71,000 or so distinct CDR3 sequences, roughly 4.7% seen once. The sample taken for sequencing was PBMCs. These receptors were obtained from a woman aged 25 to 39 with multiple sclerosis. CDR3s include the opening cysteine and the closing phenylalanine or tryptophan. Each record gives: clone size, V gene, D gene, J gene, CDR3 protein, CDR3 DNA. The D gene is left open where the match is weak. Rows give clone size only sometimes, using once, few, many, or a class for an expanded clone.

size: many
V: TRBV28
D: TRBD1
J: TRBJ2-1
CDR3: CASRSTGKAGTQFF
DNA: TGTGCCAGCAGGTCGACAGGGAAGGCTGGAACGCAGTTCTTC

size: many
V: TRBV20-1
D: NA
J: TRBJ1-1
CDR3: CSAPGLAEAFF
DNA: TGCAGTGCCCCGGGGCTCGCTGAAGCTTTCTTT

size: many
V: TRBV5-4
D: NA
J: TRBJ2-3
CDR3: CASSIHRRGGTDTQYF
DNA: TGTGCCAGCAGCATCCACAGGAGGGGAGGCACAGATACGCAGTATTTT

size: many
V: TRBV6-1
D: NA
J: TRBJ1-4
CDR3: CASSETRDEKLFF
DNA: TGTGCCAGCAGTGAGACAAGGGATGAAAAACTGTTTTTT

size: many
V: TRBV5-5
D: NA
J: TRBJ2-2
CDR3: CASNWGTGELFF
DNA: TGTGCCAGCAACTGGGGCACCGGGGAGCTGTTTTTT

size: many
V: TRBV27
D: NA
J: TRBJ2-3
CDR3: CASGGWRDTQYF
DNA: TGTGCCAGCGGAGGGTGGAGAGATACGCAGTATTTT

size: many
V: TRBV10-1
D: TRBD2
J: TRBJ2-1
CDR3: CASAAGSGGAYEQFF
DNA: TGCGCCAGCGCCGCGGGGAGCGGGGGGGCTTATGAGCAGTTCTTC

size: few
V: TRBV5-1
D: TRBD2
J: TRBJ2-1
CDR3: CASSKLIGTSGSGYNEQFF
DNA: TGCGCCAGCAGTAAATTAATCGGGACTAGCGGGAGTGGTTACAATGAGCAGTTCTTC

size: many
V: TRBV5-1
D: NA
J: TRBJ1-2
CDR3: CATSAWGDSDGYTF
DNA: TGCGCCACCTCGGCCTGGGGGGACTCGGATGGCTACACCTTC

size: many
V: TRBV20-1
D: NA
J: TRBJ1-2
CDR3: CSASDAWYGYTF
DNA: TGCAGTGCTTCGGATGCTTGGTATGGCTACACCTTC

size: many
V: TRBV25-1
D: NA
J: TRBJ2-5
CDR3: CASSTQLEGQETQYF
DNA: TGTGCCAGCAGTACACAGCTCGAAGGACAAGAGACCCAGTACTTC

size: few
V: TRBV5-1
D: NA
J: TRBJ2-2
CDR3: CASSLGARVVTGELFF
DNA: TGCGCCAGCAGCTTGGGGGCGCGCGTGGTAACCGGGGAGCTGTTTTTT

size: many
V: TRBV20-1
D: TRBD1
J: TRBJ1-1
CDR3: CREQGKNTEAFF
DNA: TGCAGGGAACAGGGGAAGAACACTGAAGCTTTCTTT

size: many
V: TRBV10-3
D: TRBD2
J: TRBJ2-3
CDR3: CAISGTGLAAIYTDTQYF
DNA: TGTGCCATCAGCGGCACGGGACTAGCGGCAATTTACACAGATACGCAGTATTTT

size: many
V: TRBV5-1
D: NA
J: TRBJ1-1
CDR3: CASSPPGFEAFF
DNA: TGCGCCAGCAGCCCGCCGGGGTTTGAAGCTTTCTTT

size: many
V: TRBV7-6
D: NA
J: TRBJ2-5
CDR3: CASSLEPRAGETQYF
DNA: TGTGCCAGCAGCTTAGAACCCAGGGCGGGGGAGACCCAGTACTTC

size: NA
V: TRBV20-1
D: TRBD1
J: TRBJ1-2
CDR3: CSASGTGNSYGYTF
DNA: TGCAGTGCGTCCGGGACAGGGAACTCCTATGGCTACACCTTC

size: many
V: TRBV6-6
D: NA
J: TRBJ1-5
CDR3: CASRKTGPVWEWGSNQPQHF
DNA: TGTGCCAGCAGAAAAACAGGGCCTGTGTGGGAATGGGGCAGCAATCAGCCCCAGCATTTT

size: many
V: TRBV20-1
D: TRBD1
J: TRBJ2-7
CDR3: CSARGTTGTEGYEQYF
DNA: TGCAGTGCTAGAGGAACTACCGGGACAGAGGGCTACGAGCAGTACTTC

size: many
V: TRBV27
D: NA
J: TRBJ2-2
CDR3: CASSLKRNTGELFF
DNA: TGTGCCAGCAGTTTAAAGAGGAACACCGGGGAGCTGTTTTTT

size: many
V: TRBV5-6
D: TRBD2
J: TRBJ2-1
CDR3: CASSETGTRWANEQFF
DNA: TGTGCCAGCAGCGAGACCGGGACTAGATGGGCGAATGAGCAGTTCTTC

size: NA
V: TRBV7-2
D: TRBD1
J: TRBJ1-2
CDR3: CASSLVQGGNYGYTF
DNA: TGTGCCAGCAGCTTAGTTCAGGGGGGAAACTATGGCTACACCTTC

size: many
V: TRBV5-1
D: TRBD2
J: TRBJ2-7
CDR3: CASSLATSGRDEQYF
DNA: TGCGCCAGCAGCTTGGCGACTAGCGGGAGAGACGAGCAGTACTTC

size: few
V: TRBV20-1
D: NA
J: TRBJ2-1
CDR3: CSASGKGSYNEQFF
DNA: TGCAGTGCTAGCGGGAAGGGCTCCTACAATGAGCAGTTCTTC

size: many
V: TRBV10-3
D: NA
J: TRBJ1-3
CDR3: CAISRGRSGNSGNTIYF
DNA: TGTGCCATCAGTCGCGGGAGGTCAGGGAACTCTGGAAACACCATATATTTT

size: many
V: TRBV3-1
D: NA
J: TRBJ2-4
CDR3: CASSQDRVAKNIQYF
DNA: TGTGCCAGCAGCCAAGATCGAGTAGCCAAAAACATTCAGTACTTC

size: NA
V: TRBV11-2
D: TRBD2
J: TRBJ2-1
CDR3: CASSLVMLAGTLSNEQFF
DNA: TGTGCCAGCAGCTTAGTGATGCTAGCGGGAACCTTAAGCAATGAGCAGTTCTTC

size: few
V: TRBV5-1
D: TRBD2
J: TRBJ2-3
CDR3: CASSLAATSRDTQYF
DNA: TGCGCCAGCAGCTTGGCAGCGACTAGCCGGGATACGCAGTATTTT

size: many
V: TRBV28
D: NA
J: TRBJ1-5
CDR3: CASSVGRLGQPQHF
DNA: TGTGCCAGCAGTGTGGGCCGACTAGGGCAGCCCCAGCATTTT

size: NA
V: TRBV25-1
D: TRBD2
J: TRBJ2-2
CDR3: CASSESGTSTGELFF
DNA: TGTGCCAGCAGTGAATCCGGGACTAGCACCGGGGAGCTGTTTTTT

size: many
V: TRBV20-1
D: TRBD1
J: TRBJ1-5
CDR3: CSADRGNQPQHF
DNA: TGCAGTGCTGACAGGGGCAATCAGCCCCAGCATTTT

size: many
V: TRBV7-2
D: NA
J: TRBJ2-3
CDR3: CASSLAQGPLGTQYF
DNA: TGTGCCAGCAGCTTAGCGCAGGGGCCCCTCGGTACGCAGTATTTT

size: many
V: TRBV29-1
D: TRBD1
J: TRBJ1-2
CDR3: CSVPGQGPGYTF
DNA: TGCAGCGTCCCTGGACAGGGGCCGGGCTACACCTTC

size: many
V: TRBV5-1
D: NA
J: TRBJ1-5
CDR3: CASSLYPSASGNQPQHF
DNA: TGCGCCAGCAGCTTGTATCCATCGGCTTCAGGCAATCAGCCCCAGCATTTT

size: many
V: TRBV4-1
D: NA
J: TRBJ2-2
CDR3: CASSQDRWVPGTGELFF
DNA: TGCGCCAGCAGCCAAGATCGATGGGTTCCGGGCACCGGGGAGCTGTTTTTT

size: many
V: TRBV5-1
D: NA
J: TRBJ2-3
CDR3: CASSLETDTDTQYF
DNA: TGCGCCAGCAGCTTGGAAACAGACACAGATACGCAGTATTTT

size: NA
V: TRBV2
D: NA
J: TRBJ2-5
CDR3: CASSAGRETQYF
DNA: TGTGCCAGCAGTGCAGGGCGGGAGACCCAGTACTTC

size: NA
V: TRBV28
D: TRBD1
J: TRBJ1-1
CDR3: CASETGVAAFF
DNA: TGTGCCAGCGAAACAGGGGTCGCAGCTTTCTTT

size: many
V: TRBV20-1
D: NA
J: TRBJ1-5
CDR3: CSALGSNQPQHF
DNA: TGCAGTGCCTTGGGAAGCAATCAGCCCCAGCATTTT

size: many
V: TRBV5-8
D: TRBD2
J: TRBJ2-1
CDR3: CASSPWTSGGSVEQFF
DNA: TGTGCCAGCAGCCCCTGGACTAGCGGGGGGTCAGTTGAGCAGTTCTTC